Below are 9 T cell receptor beta chains sequenced from a single sample in a study of cytomegalovirus exposure and HLA in healthy donors. Researchers ran the PCR with 60 Vbeta and 13 Jbeta primers. TCRdb's table, derived via immunoSEQ multiplex PCR, lists solely in-frame clones and lacks some. The table lists roughly 150,000 clones, roughly three quarters of them singletons. Specimen: PBMCs. Receptors originate from a male donor in good health and CMV-seronegative.

In this sample, this clone turned up a few times. The rearrangement uses TRBV29-1 and TRBJ1-1, with 9 bases matching TRBD1. The junction had 11 bases not matched to a gene; V was cut back by 6 bases and J by 9 bases. CDR3 length: 13 amino acids. CDR1 and CDR2 (germline): SQVTM, ANQGSEA. The CDR3 DNA follows: TGCAGCGTGTCTACCGCCGGGACAGGGAAAGCTTTCTTT. This encodes CSVSTAGTGKAFF.

The chain couples TRBV20-1 to TRBJ1-2, with D hard to call. The V gene lost 5 bases and the J gene lost 8 bases, with 12 bases spanning the gap. Germline CDR1 reads DFQATT; CDR2 reads SNEGSKA (reference sequence). The CDR3 consists of 11 residues. CDR3 residues: CSAPPGWGYTF. CDR3 sequence (DNA): TGCAGTGCTCCACCCGGTTGGGGCTACACCTTC.

V usage is TRBV28 and J usage is TRBJ2-3; TRBD2 agrees at 7 bases. Germline V gene data show CDR1 as MDHEN and CDR2 as SYDVKM. CDR3 size: 15 residues. V shed 7 bases and J 6 bases; nucleotides not matched to a gene: 13. CDR3 region: CASNLRGVRWDTQYF. DNA of the CDR3: TGTGCCAGCAACCTTCGGGGGGTGAGGTGGGATACGCAGTATTTT.

The chain is built from TRBV4-1 and TRBJ2-4, with TRBD2 matching 9 bases. Germline CDR1 is MGHRA and CDR2 is YSYEKL. J was trimmed by 1 base and V by 4 bases; bases with no gene match: 17. The CDR3 extends over 20 amino acids. The CDR3 DNA is TGCGCCAGCAGCCCTTTAAGACTAGCGGTGCGGATCTTGGCCAAAAACATTCAGTACTTC. Translating it yields CASSPLRLAVRILAKNIQYF.

The chain recombines TRBV6-6 with TRBJ2-1; possibly TRBD2 for D (5 bases). This CDR3 has 15 residues. Trimming took 0 bases from V and 6 from J, leaving 12 bases between them. The germline CDR1 and CDR2 sequences are MNHNY and SVGAGI (reference sequence). The CDR3 DNA is TGTGCCAGCAGTTACTCGACCGGGATGGGCAATGAGCAGTTCTTC. Its protein is CASSYSTGMGNEQFF.

J is TRBJ2-7 and V is TRBV28; tentatively, D is TRBD2 (6 bases). The CDR3 extends over 14 amino acids. The V gene's germline CDR1 is MDHEN and CDR2 SYDVKM. Trimming shortened V by 3 bases and J by 6 bases, and 15 bases separated the two germline ends. The CDR3 DNA follows: TGTGCCAGCAGTTTGAGCGGGTGGGTGGGCGAGCAGTACTTC. Amino acids: CASSLSGWVGEQYF.

The chain uses TRBV9 and TRBJ2-7; a possible D gene is TRBD1 (5 bases). Trimming cost V 2 bases and J 4 bases, with 16 bases left between them. This CDR3 is 15 amino acids long. Germline CDR1 is SGDLS and CDR2 is YYNGEE. The CDR3: CASSVLPDTDYEQYF. CDR3 nucleotides: TGTGCCAGCAGCGTCTTGCCGGACACGGATTACGAGCAGTACTTC.

In its sample, this clone was seen a few times. This chain connects TRBV29-1 to TRBJ2-1, with a weak D call TRBD1 (5 bases). This CDR3 comprises 15 residues. Per the germline V gene, CDR1 is SQVTM and CDR2 is ANQGSEA. Trimming stripped 1 base from V and 3 bases from J, with 13 bases between. In nucleotides, the CDR3 is TGCAGCGTTGAAGGCCGCTATGGACACTACAATGAGCAGTTCTTC. Translated: CSVEGRYGHYNEQFF.

The chain has TRBV28 and TRBJ1-1; D not certain. Germline-derived CDR1 and CDR2 are MDHEN and SYDVKM. The germline V and J ends were trimmed by 6 bases and 4 bases, with 9 bases remaining between them. This CDR3 spans 12 amino acids. DNA for the CDR3: TGTGCCAGCAGGGAGTCCCCCACTGAAGCTTTCTTT. This gives the protein CASRESPTEAFF.